The sequence of this TCR beta chain was determined in a study of CD8+CD57+ T cells in acquired aplastic anemia. Study-level results: Around 27 was the count of CD8+ CDR3 sequences that patients shared with controls.

Germline CDR1 SNHLY, CDR2 FYNNEI. V was cut by 6 bases and J by 3 bases, with 12 bases left in between. The CDR3 totals 13 residues. This clonotype was counted at least ten times. The target antigen is unknown. Both TCR beta VDJ combination and CDR3 sequence profiling were carried out. Genomic DNA was the template for this profiling. TCRdb independently ran MiXCR on the reads; one entry per CDR3 protein. The sample includes under 250,000 distinct CDR3 sequences, approximately 35% of them seen just once. The sequenced sample consisted of sorted CD4+, CD8+, or CD8+CD57+ T cells (not recorded which) from PBMCs. This chain joins TRBV2 and TRBJ2-7, with D perhaps TRBD1 (6 bases). This clonotype was obtained from a human donor in good health, serving as a control. The DNA for the CDR3 is TGTGCCAGCAGATCGACAGGCGGCTACGAGCAGTACTTC. It yields the protein CASRSTGGYEQYF. The full variable domain, in which reference TRBV2 and TRBJ2-7 provide the parts outside the CDR3, is EPEVTQTPSHQVTQMGQEVILRCVPISNHLYFYWYRQILGQKVEFLVSFYNNEISEKSEIFDDQFSVERPDGSNFTLKIRSTKLEDSAMYFCASRSTGGYEQYFGPGTRLTVT.